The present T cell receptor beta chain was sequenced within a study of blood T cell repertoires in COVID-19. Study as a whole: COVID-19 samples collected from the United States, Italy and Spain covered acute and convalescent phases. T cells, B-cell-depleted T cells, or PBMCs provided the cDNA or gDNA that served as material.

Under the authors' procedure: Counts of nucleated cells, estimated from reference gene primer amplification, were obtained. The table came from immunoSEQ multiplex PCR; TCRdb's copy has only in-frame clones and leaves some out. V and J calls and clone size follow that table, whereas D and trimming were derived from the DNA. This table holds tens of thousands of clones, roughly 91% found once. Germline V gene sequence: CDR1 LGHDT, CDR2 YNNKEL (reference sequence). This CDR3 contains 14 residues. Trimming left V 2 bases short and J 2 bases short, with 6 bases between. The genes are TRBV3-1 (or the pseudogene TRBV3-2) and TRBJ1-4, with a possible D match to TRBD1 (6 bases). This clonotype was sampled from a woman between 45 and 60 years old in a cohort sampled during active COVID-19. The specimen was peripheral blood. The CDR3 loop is CASSQRGTNEKLFF. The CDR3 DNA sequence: TGTGCCAGCAGCCAAAGGGGGACTAATGAAAAACTGTTTTTT.